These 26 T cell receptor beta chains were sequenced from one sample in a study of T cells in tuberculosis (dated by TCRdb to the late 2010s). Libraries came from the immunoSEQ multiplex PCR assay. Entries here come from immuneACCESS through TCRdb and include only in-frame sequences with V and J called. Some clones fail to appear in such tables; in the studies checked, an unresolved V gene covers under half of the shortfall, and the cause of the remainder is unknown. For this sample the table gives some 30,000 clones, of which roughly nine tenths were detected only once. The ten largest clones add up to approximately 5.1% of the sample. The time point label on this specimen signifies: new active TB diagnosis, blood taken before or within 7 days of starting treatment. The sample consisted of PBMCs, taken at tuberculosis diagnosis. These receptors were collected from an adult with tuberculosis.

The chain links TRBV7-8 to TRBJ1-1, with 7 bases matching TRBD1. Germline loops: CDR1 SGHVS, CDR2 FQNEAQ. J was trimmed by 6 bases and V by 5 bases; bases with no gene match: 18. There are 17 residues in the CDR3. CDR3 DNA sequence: TGTGCCAGCAGCCTGAACAGGGGTATTGGTAAAGGACCTGAAGCTTTCTTT. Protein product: CASSLNRGIGKGPEAFF.

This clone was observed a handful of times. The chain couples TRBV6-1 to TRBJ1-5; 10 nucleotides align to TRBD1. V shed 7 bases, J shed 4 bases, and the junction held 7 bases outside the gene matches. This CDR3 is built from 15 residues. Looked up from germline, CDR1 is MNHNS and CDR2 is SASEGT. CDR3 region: CASIFRGQGNQPQHF. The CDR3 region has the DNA TGTGCCAGCATCTTCCGGGGACAGGGGAATCAGCCCCAGCATTTT.

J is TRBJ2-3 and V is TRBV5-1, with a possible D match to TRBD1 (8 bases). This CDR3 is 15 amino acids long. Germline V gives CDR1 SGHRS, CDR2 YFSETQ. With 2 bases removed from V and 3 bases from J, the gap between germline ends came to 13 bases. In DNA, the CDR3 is TGCGCCAGCAGCTTTTCACAGGGGGGGACAGATACGCAGTATTTT. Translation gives CASSFSQGGTDTQYF.

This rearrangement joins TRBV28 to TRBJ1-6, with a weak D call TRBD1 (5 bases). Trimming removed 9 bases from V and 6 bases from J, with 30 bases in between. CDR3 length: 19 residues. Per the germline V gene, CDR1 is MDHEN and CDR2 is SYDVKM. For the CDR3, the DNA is TGTGCCAGTCGAAGGTCGCGCCTAGGGGAATCGGATGGTAATTCACCCCTCCACTTT. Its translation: CASRRSRLGESDGNSPLHF.

The chain's CDR3 is CASSAPMTGALATNEKLFF. Written as DNA, the CDR3 is TGTGCCAGCAGCGCGCCCATGACAGGGGCCCTAGCAACTAATGAAAAACTGTTTTTT. V and J are TRBV9 and TRBJ1-4, with 8 nucleotides matching TRBD1. The trim removed 3 bases at V and 0 bases at J, leaving 13 bases unmatched. CDR1 is SGDLS, CDR2 YYNGEE, per germline. CDR3 length equals 19 residues.

This CDR3 reads CASSTGGRNEKLFF. The CDR3 DNA reads TGTGCCAGCAGCACAGGGGGCAGGAACGAAAAACTGTTTTTT. The chain uses TRBV6-1 and TRBJ1-4, with TRBD1 matching over 9 bases. CDR3 length: 14 residues. The J segment lost 8 bases and the V segment lost 6 bases, leaving 7 bases of the junction unmatched. Germline V gives CDR1 MNHNS, CDR2 SASEGT.

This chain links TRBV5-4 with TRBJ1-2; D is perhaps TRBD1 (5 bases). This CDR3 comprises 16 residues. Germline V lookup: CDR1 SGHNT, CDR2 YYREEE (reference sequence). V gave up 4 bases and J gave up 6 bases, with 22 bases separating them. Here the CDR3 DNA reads TGTGCCAGCAGCCCCTCGGGGGGGTTGGGCGTCGATGGCTACACCTTC. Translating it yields CASSPSGGLGVDGYTF.

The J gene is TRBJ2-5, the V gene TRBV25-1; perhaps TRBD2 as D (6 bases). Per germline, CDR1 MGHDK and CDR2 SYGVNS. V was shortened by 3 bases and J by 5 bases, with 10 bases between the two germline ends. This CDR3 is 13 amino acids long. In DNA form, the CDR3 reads TGTGCCAGCAGTGAGGGGGGTAGGGAGACCCAGTACTTC. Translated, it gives CASSEGGRETQYF.

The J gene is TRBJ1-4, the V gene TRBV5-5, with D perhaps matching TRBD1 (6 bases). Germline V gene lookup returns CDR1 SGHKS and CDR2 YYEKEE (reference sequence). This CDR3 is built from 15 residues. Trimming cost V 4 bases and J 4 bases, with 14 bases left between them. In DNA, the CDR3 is TGTGCCAGCAGCCTGACAGGAATCCTTAATGAAAAACTGTTTTTT. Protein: CASSLTGILNEKLFF.

The DNA for the CDR3 is TGTGCCAGCAGCTCGACCGGGCCTAGCCCATACAATGAGCAGTTCTTC. Translation: CASSSTGPSPYNEQFF. The gene calls are TRBV7-8 and TRBJ2-1, with D possibly TRBD2 on 5 matching bases. The V gene lost 4 bases and the J gene lost 4 bases, with 17 bases spanning the gap. Germline V gives CDR1 SGHVS, CDR2 FQNEAQ. The CDR3 runs 16 residues.

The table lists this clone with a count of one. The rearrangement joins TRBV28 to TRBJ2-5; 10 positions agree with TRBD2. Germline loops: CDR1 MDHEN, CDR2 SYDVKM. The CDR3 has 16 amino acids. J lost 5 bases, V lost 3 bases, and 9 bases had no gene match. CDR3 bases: TGTGCCAGCAGTTTTTCGCTAGCGGGAGTATGGGAGACCCAGTACTTC. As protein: CASSFSLAGVWETQYF.

CDR3 sequence reads: CASSIGGLAGTYEQYF. In nucleotides, the CDR3 is TGTGCCAGTAGTATAGGGGGACTAGCGGGGACCTACGAGCAGTACTTC. The rearrangement uses TRBV19 and TRBJ2-7; 13 nucleotides agree with TRBD2. The CDR3 has 16 amino acids. Germline CDR1 reads LNHDA; CDR2 reads SQIVND (reference sequence). Losses at the gene ends were 1 base for V and 2 bases for J; bases not matched to a gene: 2.

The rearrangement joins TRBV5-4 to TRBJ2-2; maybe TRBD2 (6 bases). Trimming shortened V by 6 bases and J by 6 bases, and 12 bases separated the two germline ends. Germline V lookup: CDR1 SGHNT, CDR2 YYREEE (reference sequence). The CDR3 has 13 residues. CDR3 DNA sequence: TGTGCCAGCAAATGGGGCGGGGCCGGGGAGCTGTTTTTT. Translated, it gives CASKWGGAGELFF.

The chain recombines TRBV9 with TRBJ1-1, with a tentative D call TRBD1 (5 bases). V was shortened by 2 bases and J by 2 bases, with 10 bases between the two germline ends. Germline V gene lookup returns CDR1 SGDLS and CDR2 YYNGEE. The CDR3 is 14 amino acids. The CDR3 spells CASSVGGANTEAFF. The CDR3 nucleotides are TGTGCCAGCAGCGTGGGAGGGGCTAACACTGAAGCTTTCTTT.

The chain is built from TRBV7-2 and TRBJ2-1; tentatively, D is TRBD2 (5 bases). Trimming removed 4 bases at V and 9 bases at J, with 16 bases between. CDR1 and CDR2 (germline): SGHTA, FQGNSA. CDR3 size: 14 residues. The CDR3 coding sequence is TGTGCCAGCAGCTACGCGTATCTTGGGAGTGAGCAGTTCTTC. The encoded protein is CASSYAYLGSEQFF.

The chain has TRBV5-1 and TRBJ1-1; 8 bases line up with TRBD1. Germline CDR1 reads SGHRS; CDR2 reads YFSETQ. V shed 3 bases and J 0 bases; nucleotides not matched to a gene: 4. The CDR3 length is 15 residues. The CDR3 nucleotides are TGCGCCAGCAGCTCGGGACAGGCGTTGAACACTGAAGCTTTCTTT. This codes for CASSSGQALNTEAFF.

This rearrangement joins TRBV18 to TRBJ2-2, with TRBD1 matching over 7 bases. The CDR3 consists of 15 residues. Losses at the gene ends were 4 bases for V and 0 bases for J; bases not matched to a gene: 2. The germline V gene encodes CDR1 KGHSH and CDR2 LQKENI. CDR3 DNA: TGTGCCAGCTCACGGGACAGAACGAACACCGGGGAGCTGTTTTTT. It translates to CASSRDRTNTGELFF.

The CDR3 nucleotides are TGTGCCAGCAGTGATGGGCCCTCCCAACGGGAGACCCAGTACTTC. It yields the protein CASSDGPSQRETQYF. V is TRBV6-1 and J is TRBJ2-5; no clear D gene. The germline V and J ends were trimmed by 3 bases and 5 bases, with 16 bases remaining between them. This CDR3 is built from 15 residues. Germline CDR1 and CDR2: MNHNS and SASEGT.

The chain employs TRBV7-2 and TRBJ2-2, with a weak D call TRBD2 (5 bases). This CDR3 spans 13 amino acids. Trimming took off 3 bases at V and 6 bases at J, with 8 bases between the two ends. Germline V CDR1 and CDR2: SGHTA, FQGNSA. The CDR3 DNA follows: TGTGCCAGCAGCTTGGCTAGCCCCGGGGAGCTGTTTTTT. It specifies CASSLASPGELFF.

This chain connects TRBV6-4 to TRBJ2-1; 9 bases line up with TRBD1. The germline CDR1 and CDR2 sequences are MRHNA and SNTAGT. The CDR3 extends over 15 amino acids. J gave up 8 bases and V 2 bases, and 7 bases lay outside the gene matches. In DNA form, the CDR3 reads TGTGCCAGCAGTGACCCCGGGACAGGGAGGTATGAGCAGTTCTTC. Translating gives CASSDPGTGRYEQFF.

The CDR3 nucleotides are TGTGCCAGCTCACCCGGGACAGGGATCTATGGCTACACCTTC. Amino acid sequence: CASSPGTGIYGYTF. This chain links TRBV18 with TRBJ1-2; 9 bases align to TRBD1. V was pared by 3 bases and J by 4 bases, with 3 bases of the junction left unmatched. Germline lookup yields CDR1 KGHSH and CDR2 LQKENI. The CDR3 is 14 amino acids.

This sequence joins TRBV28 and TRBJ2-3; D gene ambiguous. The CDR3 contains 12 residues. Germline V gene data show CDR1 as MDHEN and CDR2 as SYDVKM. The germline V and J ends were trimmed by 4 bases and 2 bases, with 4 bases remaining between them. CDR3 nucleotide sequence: TGTGCCAGCAGTTCAGACACAGATACGCAGTATTTT. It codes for CASSSDTDTQYF.

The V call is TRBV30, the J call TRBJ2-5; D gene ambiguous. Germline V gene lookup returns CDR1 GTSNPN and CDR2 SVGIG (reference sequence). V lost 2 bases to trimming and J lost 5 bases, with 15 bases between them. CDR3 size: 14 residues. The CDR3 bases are TGTGCCTGGAGTCATATTTTTTTGAGGGAGACCCAGTACTTC. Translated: CAWSHIFLRETQYF.

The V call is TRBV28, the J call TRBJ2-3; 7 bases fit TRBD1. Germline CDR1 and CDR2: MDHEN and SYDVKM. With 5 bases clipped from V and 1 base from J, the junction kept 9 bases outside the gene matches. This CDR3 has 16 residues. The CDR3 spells CASSLPGQSGTDTQYF. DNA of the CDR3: TGTGCCAGCAGTCTCCCGGGACAGAGCGGCACAGATACGCAGTATTTT.

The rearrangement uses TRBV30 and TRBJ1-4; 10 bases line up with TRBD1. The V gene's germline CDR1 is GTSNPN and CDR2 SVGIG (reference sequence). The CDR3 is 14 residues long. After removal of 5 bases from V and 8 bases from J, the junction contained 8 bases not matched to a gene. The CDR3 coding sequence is TGTGCCTGGGGGACAGGGGTTCTCAAGGAAAAACTGTTTTTT. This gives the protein CAWGTGVLKEKLFF.

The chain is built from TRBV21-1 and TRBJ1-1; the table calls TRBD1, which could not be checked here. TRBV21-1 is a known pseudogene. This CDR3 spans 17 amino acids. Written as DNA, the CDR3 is TGTGCCAGCAGCTTCTGGGACAGGGGGTGGGAGAACACTGAAGCTTTCTTT. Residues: CASSFWDRGWENTEAFF.